This T cell receptor beta chain was obtained from a study of neurological immune-mediated disorders. The cDNA was generated through 5'RACE incorporating 10-nucleotide random UMIs. TCRdb reprocessed the 5' RACE reads with MiXCR, giving one entry per CDR3 protein. Among roughly 80,000 distinct CDR3 sequences, under 20% were seen once, and the ten largest hold roughly 14%. V was clipped by 3 bases and J by 1 base, with 16 bases between them. The V gene's germline CDR1 is SGDLS and CDR2 YYNGEE. The CDR3 is 16 residues long. The study used blood bank volunteers in Maryland, USA, as healthy controls. This clonotype has just a few counts. Its antigen is currently unknown. The study, taken as a whole, reports: Multiple sclerosis was found to have the least TCR clonal expansion, below healthy controls, and HTLV-1-associated myelopathy the most.

The rearrangement joins TRBV9 to TRBJ1-1; D is unclear. Specimen: PBMCs. The clonotype was recovered from a woman between 40 and 50 years old in good health. CDR3 DNA sequence: TGTGCCAGCAGCGCTAGGGCCCCTGACAAGAACACTGAAGCTTTCTTT. It translates to CASSARAPDKNTEAFF. Full variable domain (remainder filled in from reference TRBV9 and TRBJ1-1): DSGVTQTPKHLITATGQRVTLRCSPRSGDLSVYWYQQSLDQGLQFLIQYYNGEERAKGNILERFSAQQFPDLHSELNLSSLELGDSALYFCASSARAPDKNTEAFFGQGTRLTVV.